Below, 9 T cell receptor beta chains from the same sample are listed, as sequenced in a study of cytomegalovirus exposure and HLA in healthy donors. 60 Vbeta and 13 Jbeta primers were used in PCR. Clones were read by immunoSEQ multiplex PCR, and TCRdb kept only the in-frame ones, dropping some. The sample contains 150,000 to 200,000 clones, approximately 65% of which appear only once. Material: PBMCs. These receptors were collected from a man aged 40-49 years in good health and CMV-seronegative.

The CDR3 reads CASSLDYGEQFF. The CDR3, as DNA: TGTGCCAGCAGCTTGGATTACGGTGAGCAGTTCTTC. This sequence joins TRBV5-8 and TRBJ2-1; the D is unclear. CDR3 size: 12 residues. Looked up from germline, CDR1 is SGHTS and CDR2 is YDEGEE. The V end lost 0 bases, the J end lost 9 bases, and 7 bases lay between the germline ends.

DNA of the CDR3: TGTGCCTGGAGTGCGCGCGGGGGGCGTGAGACCCAGTACTTC. Residues: CAWSARGGRETQYF. The genes are TRBV30 and TRBJ2-5, with TRBD2 matching 8 bases. CDR3 length: 14 amino acids. The trim removed 1 base at V and 5 bases at J, leaving 6 bases unmatched. The germline V gene encodes CDR1 GTSNPN and CDR2 SVGIG (reference sequence).

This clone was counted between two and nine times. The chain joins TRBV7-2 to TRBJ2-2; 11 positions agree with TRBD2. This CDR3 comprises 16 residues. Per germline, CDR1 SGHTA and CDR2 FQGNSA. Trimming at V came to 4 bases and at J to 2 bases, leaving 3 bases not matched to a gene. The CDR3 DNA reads TGTGCCAGCAGCTCGACTAGCGGGGAAAACACCGGGGAGCTGTTTTTT. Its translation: CASSSTSGENTGELFF.

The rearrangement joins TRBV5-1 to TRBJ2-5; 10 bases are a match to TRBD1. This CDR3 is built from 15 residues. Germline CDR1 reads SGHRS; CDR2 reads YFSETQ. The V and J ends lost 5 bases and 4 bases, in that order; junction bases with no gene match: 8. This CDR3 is CASRDMTGGLETQYF. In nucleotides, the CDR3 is TGCGCCAGCAGAGATATGACAGGGGGCTTAGAGACCCAGTACTTC.

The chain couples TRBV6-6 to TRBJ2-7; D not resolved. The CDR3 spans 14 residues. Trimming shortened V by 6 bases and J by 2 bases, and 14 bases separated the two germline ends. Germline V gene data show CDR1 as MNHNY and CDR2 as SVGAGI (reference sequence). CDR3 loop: CASSSDNPPYEQYF. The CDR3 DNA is TGTGCCAGCAGCTCCGACAACCCTCCCTACGAGCAGTACTTC.

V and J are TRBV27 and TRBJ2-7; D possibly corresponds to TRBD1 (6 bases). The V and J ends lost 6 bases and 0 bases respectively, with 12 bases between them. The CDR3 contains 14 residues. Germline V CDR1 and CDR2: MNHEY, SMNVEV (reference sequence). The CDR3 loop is CASRSGTLSYEQYF. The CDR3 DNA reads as TGTGCCAGCAGATCCGGGACACTCTCCTACGAGCAGTACTTC.

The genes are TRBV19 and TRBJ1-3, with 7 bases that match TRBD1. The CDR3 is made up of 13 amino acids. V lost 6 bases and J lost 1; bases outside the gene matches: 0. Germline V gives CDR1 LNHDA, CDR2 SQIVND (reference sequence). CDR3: CASRQGSGNTIYF. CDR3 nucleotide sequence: TGTGCCAGTAGACAGGGGTCTGGAAACACCATATATTTT. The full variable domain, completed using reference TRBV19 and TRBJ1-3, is DGGITQSPKYLFRKEGQNVTLSCEQNLNHDAMYWYRQDPGQGLRLIYYSQIVNDFQKGDIAEGYSVSREKKESFPLTVTSAQKNPTAFYLCASRQGSGNTIYFGEGSWLTVV.

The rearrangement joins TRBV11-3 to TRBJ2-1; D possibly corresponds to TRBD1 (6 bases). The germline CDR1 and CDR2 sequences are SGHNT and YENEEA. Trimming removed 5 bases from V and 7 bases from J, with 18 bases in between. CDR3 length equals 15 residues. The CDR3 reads CASSSRGRGGNEQFF. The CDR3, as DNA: TGTGCCAGCAGCAGCAGGGGTCGTGGGGGAAATGAGCAGTTCTTC.

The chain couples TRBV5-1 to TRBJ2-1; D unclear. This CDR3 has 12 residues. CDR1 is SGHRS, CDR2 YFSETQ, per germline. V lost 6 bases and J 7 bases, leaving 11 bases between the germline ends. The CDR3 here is CASTSGGNEQFF. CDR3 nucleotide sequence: TGCGCCAGCACGTCGGGTGGGAATGAGCAGTTCTTC.